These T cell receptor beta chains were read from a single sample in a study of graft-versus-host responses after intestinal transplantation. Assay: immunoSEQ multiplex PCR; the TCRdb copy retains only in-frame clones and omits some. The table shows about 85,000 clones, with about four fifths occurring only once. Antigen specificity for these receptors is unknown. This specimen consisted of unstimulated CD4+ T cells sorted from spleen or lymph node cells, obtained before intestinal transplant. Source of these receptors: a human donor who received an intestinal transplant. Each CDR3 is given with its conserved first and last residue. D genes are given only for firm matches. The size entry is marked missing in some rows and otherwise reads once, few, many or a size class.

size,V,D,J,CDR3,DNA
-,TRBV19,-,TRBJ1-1,CASSPSRGGTEAFF,TGTGCCAGTAGTCCCTCGAGGGGGGGGACTGAAGCTTTCTTT
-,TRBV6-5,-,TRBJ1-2,CASSGTLLGGYGYTF,TGTGCCAGCAGCGGGACCCTACTTGGGGGGTATGGCTACACCTTC
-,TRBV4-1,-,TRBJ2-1,CASSRRPMAVSNNEQFF,TGCGCCAGCAGCCGCCGACCTATGGCGGTCTCGAACAATGAGCAGTTCTTC
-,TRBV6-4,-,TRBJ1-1,CASSPPHRTNTEAFF,TGTGCCAGCAGCCCCCCGCACAGGACGAACACTGAAGCTTTCTTT
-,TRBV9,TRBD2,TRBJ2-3,CASSVGLAGGPGDTQYF,TGTGCCAGCAGCGTAGGACTAGCGGGAGGGCCAGGAGATACGCAGTATTTT
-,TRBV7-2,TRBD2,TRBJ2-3,CASSLRGTSGFTSTDTQYF,TGTGCCAGCAGCTTAAGAGGGACTAGCGGGTTTACTAGCACAGATACGCAGTATTTT
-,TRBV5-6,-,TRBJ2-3,CAFTTGGDYTQYF,TGTGCTTTTACGACCGGCGGGGACTATACGCAGTATTTT
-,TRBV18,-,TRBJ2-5,CASTKYRDEETQYF,TGTGCCAGCACCAAATACAGGGACGAAGAGACCCAGTACTTC
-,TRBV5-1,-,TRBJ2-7,CASSRGQNYEQYF,TGCGCCAGCAGCCGAGGACAGAACTACGAGCAGTACTTC
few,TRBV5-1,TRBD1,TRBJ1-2,CASSGQGAAGYTF,TGCGCCAGCAGCGGTCAGGGGGCGGCGGGCTACACCTTC
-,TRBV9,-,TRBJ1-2,CASSLHGGQPYGYTF,TGTGCCAGCAGCCTACACGGCGGACAGCCCTATGGCTACACCTTC
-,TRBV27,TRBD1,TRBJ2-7,CASRGQGAYEQYF,TGTGCCAGCAGGGGACAGGGGGCCTACGAGCAGTACTTC
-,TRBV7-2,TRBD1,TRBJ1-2,CASSLDRVYGYTF,TGTGCCAGCAGCCTAGACAGGGTCTATGGCTACACCTTC
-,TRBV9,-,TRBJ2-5,CASSSGQRQETQYF,TGTGCCAGCAGCTCCGGACAGAGACAAGAGACCCAGTACTTC
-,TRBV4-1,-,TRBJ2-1,CASSQGGGAGRYNEQFF,TGCGCCAGCAGCCAAGGAGGGGGGGCCGGGCGTTACAATGAGCAGTTCTTC
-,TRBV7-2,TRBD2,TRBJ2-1,CASSLGLAGVEQFF,TGTGCCAGCAGCTTGGGTCTAGCGGGGGTTGAGCAGTTCTTC
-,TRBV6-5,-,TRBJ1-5,CASSYDRSQPQHF,TGTGCCAGCAGTTACGACAGATCTCAGCCCCAGCATTTT
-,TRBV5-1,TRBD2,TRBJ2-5,CASSLMPSGQKTQYF,TGCGCCAGCAGCTTGATGCCTAGCGGGCAAAAGACCCAGTACTTC
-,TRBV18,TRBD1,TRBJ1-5,CASSPGTALNQPQHF,TGTGCCAGCTCACCGGGGACAGCCCTCAATCAGCCCCAGCATTTT
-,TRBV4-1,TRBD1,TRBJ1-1,CAIPGQGYTEAFF,TGCGCCATTCCGGGACAGGGATACACTGAAGCTTTCTTT
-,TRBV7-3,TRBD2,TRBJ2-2,CASSTGGAPNTGELFF,TGTGCCAGCAGTACCGGGGGGGCACCGAACACCGGGGAGCTGTTTTTT
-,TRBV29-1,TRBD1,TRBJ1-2,CSVQAPGQGMYGYTF,TGCAGCGTTCAAGCCCCGGGACAGGGAATGTATGGCTACACCTTC
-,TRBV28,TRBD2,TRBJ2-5,CATASGKETQYF,TGTGCCACCGCTAGCGGGAAAGAGACCCAGTACTTC
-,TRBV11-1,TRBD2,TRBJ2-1,CASSLGTSVNEQFF,TGTGCCAGCAGCTTAGGGACTAGCGTAAATGAGCAGTTCTTC